The 18 T cell receptor beta chains reported below all come from one sample, sequenced in a study of monozygotic twins with inflammatory bowel disease. TCRdb reprocessed the 5' RACE reads, with one entry per CDR3 protein and no DNA. The listing records 420,000 or so distinct CDR3 sequences. The sequenced material came from blood. The origin of the receptors is a human donor with ulcerative colitis or Crohn's disease, or a healthy co-twin of an affected twin (not recorded which).

This chain connects TRBV5-4 to TRBJ1-2; no DNA is available, so the TRBD1 call from TCRdb remains unchecked. This CDR3 region has 14 residues. Germline assignment: CDR1 SGHNT and CDR2 YYREEE (reference sequence). CDR3 sequence reads: CASSLSQGVYGYTF.

This chain links TRBV19 with TRBJ2-1. CDR3 size: 15 residues. Germline CDR1 LNHDA, CDR2 SQIVND (reference sequence). The CDR3 sequence is CASTADLSSYNEQFF.

The chain joins TRBV11-2 to TRBJ2-2. The CDR3 sequence is 16 residues long. CDR1 is SGHAT and CDR2 is FQNNGV in the germline V gene. The CDR3: CASSSTEPRGTGELFF.

V is TRBV5-4 and J is TRBJ2-1; lacking DNA, the TRBD2 call made by TCRdb goes unchecked. Germline CDR1 reads SGHNT; CDR2 reads YYREEE (reference sequence). The CDR3 extends over 14 amino acids. CDR3 amino acids: CASSLERQGYEQFF.

V is TRBV20-1 and J is TRBJ1-2; the D call from TCRdb, TRBD1, cannot be confirmed without DNA. The CDR3 has 15 amino acids. Germline V CDR1 and CDR2: DFQATT, SNEGSKA (reference sequence). CDR3 region: CSAEKGGTTNYGYTF.

The chain couples TRBV7-2 to TRBJ2-3; lacking DNA, the TRBD1 call made by TCRdb goes unchecked. The CDR3 extends over 15 amino acids. Per germline, CDR1 SGHTA and CDR2 FQGNSA. The CDR3 reads CASSPTGRSTDTQYF.

This chain joins TRBV11-2 and TRBJ2-1; the TCRdb D gene call, TRBD1, has no DNA to confirm it. This CDR3 spans 15 amino acids. CDR1 is SGHAT and CDR2 is FQNNGV in the germline V gene. This CDR3 is CASSSRTVSYNEQFF.

The J gene is TRBJ1-2, the V gene TRBV6-1; the TCRdb D gene call, TRBD1, has no DNA to confirm it. This CDR3 is built from 14 residues. Per the germline V gene, CDR1 is MNHNS and CDR2 is SASEGT. The CDR3 spells CASNNGQGPYGYTF.

The V call is TRBV6-1, the J call TRBJ1-2; no DNA is available, so the TRBD1 call from TCRdb remains unchecked. This CDR3 has 13 amino acids. The germline V gene has CDR1 MNHNS and CDR2 SASEGT. CDR3 in amino acids: CASSEMTEYGYTF.

The chain links TRBV3-1 to TRBJ1-2. The CDR3 totals 18 residues. Germline V gene data show CDR1 as LGHDT and CDR2 as YNNKEL (reference sequence). The CDR3 loop is CASSLLFLGQVHLRGYTF. Variable domain in full (rest from reference TRBV3-1 and TRBJ1-2): DTAVSQTPKYLVTQMGNDKSIKCEQNLGHDTMYWYKQDSKKFLKIMFSYNNKELIINETVPNRFSPKSPDKAHLNLHINSLELGDSAVYFCASSLLFLGQVHLRGYTFGSGTRLTVV.

The genes are TRBV7-8 and TRBJ2-5; TCRdb's assignment of TRBD2 cannot be checked, as there is no DNA. The germline V gene has CDR1 SGHVS and CDR2 FQNEAQ. This CDR3 region has 15 residues. CDR3 protein: CASSFYTSGQETQYF.

This chain connects TRBV3-1 to TRBJ2-1; the TCRdb call, TRBD2, lacks DNA for checking. Germline V gene sequence: CDR1 LGHDT, CDR2 YNNKEL (reference sequence). CDR3 size: 13 residues. The CDR3: CASSPSTRNEQFF.

The J gene is TRBJ2-5, the V gene TRBV4-3; the TRBD1 assignment by TCRdb is unverifiable without DNA. The CDR3 totals 15 residues. From germline, CDR1 is LGHNA and CDR2 YSLEER. The CDR3 spells CASSQDWGVGETQYF.

J is TRBJ2-2 and V is TRBV11-2; TCRdb designates TRBD2, a call that cannot be tested without DNA. The CDR3 has 17 residues. CDR1 SGHAT and CDR2 FQNNGV come from the germline V gene. The CDR3 sequence: CASSWGASGKNTGELFF.

This CDR3 reads CASSMTSGLSGQYF. V gene TRBV12-3 or TRBV12-4 combines with J gene TRBJ2-7; TCRdb's D call, TRBD2, is unchecked because there is no DNA. The CDR3 is 14 amino acids.

This chain joins TRBV6-2 or TRBV6-3 and TRBJ2-7. Germline lookup yields CDR1 MNHEY and CDR2 SVGEGT. The CDR3 is 16 amino acids. The CDR3 reads CASNNELNGPPYEQYF.

This chain uses TRBV4-1 with TRBJ2-7; TCRdb outputs TRBD2, but without DNA this stays unchecked. Germline V gene sequence: CDR1 MGHRA, CDR2 YSYEKL. The length of the CDR3 is 15 residues. The CDR3 region is CASSQDSGRNYEQYF.

The CDR3 loop reads CASSSGPSGPNEQFF. The rearrangement joins TRBV5-1 to TRBJ2-1; the D call from TCRdb, TRBD2, cannot be confirmed without DNA. Germline V gene lookup returns CDR1 SGHRS and CDR2 YFSETQ. This CDR3 comprises 15 residues.